These T cell receptor beta chains were read from a single sample in a study of T cells in localized non-small cell lung cancer. TCRdb keeps only in-frame clones here, not all; method: immunoSEQ multiplex PCR. The sample has about 55,000 clones; 65% to 85% are singletons. Sequences were derived from peripheral blood mononuclear cells, sampled before any cancer treatment. The receptor set was obtained from a man between 40 and 70 years old with stage III lung adenocarcinoma. Both conserved end residues are part of each CDR3. A D gene is named only where the DNA matches it firmly. Expanded clones get a size class; other rows say once, few or many, or leave the size out.

J gene: TRBJ2-5; clone size: -; D gene: TRBD1; V gene: TRBV7-3; CDR3 protein: CASSPTGGTLQETQYF; CDR3 DNA: TGTGCCAGCAGCCCGACAGGGGGCACACTCCAAGAGACCCAGTACTTC
J gene: TRBJ2-1; clone size: -; D gene: TRBD2; V gene: TRBV7-9; CDR3 protein: CASSFGGTGGVGQFF; CDR3 DNA: TGTGCCAGCAGCTTCGGGGGGACCGGCGGGGTGGGGCAGTTCTTC
J gene: TRBJ2-1; clone size: -; D gene: -; V gene: TRBV28; CDR3 protein: CATSSGNYNEQFF; CDR3 DNA: TGTGCCACCTCGTCGGGCAACTACAATGAGCAGTTCTTC
J gene: TRBJ2-3; clone size: once; D gene: -; V gene: TRBV29-1; CDR3 protein: CSVEGGDTQYF; CDR3 DNA: TGCAGCGTTGAGGGAGGAGATACGCAGTATTTT
J gene: TRBJ2-7; clone size: -; D gene: TRBD2; V gene: TRBV18; CDR3 protein: CASSPSAGGFYEQYF; CDR3 DNA: TGTGCCAGCTCACCATCTGCGGGGGGATTCTACGAGCAGTACTTC
J gene: TRBJ2-4; clone size: -; D gene: TRBD2; V gene: TRBV6-1; CDR3 protein: CASSGRGEDIQYF; CDR3 DNA: TGTGCCAGCAGTGGTCGGGGGGAGGACATTCAGTACTTC
J gene: TRBJ1-1; clone size: once; D gene: -; V gene: TRBV4-3; CDR3 protein: CASSQGIGQPNTEAFF; CDR3 DNA: TGCGCCAGCAGCCAAGGTATTGGACAGCCGAACACTGAAGCTTTCTTT
J gene: TRBJ2-5; clone size: -; D gene: TRBD1; V gene: TRBV7-9; CDR3 protein: CASSSPQGDRGRETQYF; CDR3 DNA: TGTGCCAGCAGCTCACCCCAGGGGGACAGGGGGCGGGAGACCCAGTACTTC
J gene: TRBJ1-5; clone size: once; D gene: TRBD1; V gene: TRBV18; CDR3 protein: CASSPGQGLNQPQHF; CDR3 DNA: TGTGCCAGCTCACCGGGACAGGGTCTCAATCAGCCCCAGCATTTT
J gene: TRBJ1-3; clone size: -; D gene: TRBD1; V gene: TRBV29-1; CDR3 protein: CSVDVTGDSGNTIYF; CDR3 DNA: TGCAGCGTTGACGTTACAGGGGACTCTGGAAACACCATATATTTT
J gene: TRBJ2-7; clone size: -; D gene: TRBD2; V gene: TRBV5-4; CDR3 protein: CASSLGRELSYEQYF; CDR3 DNA: TGTGCCAGCAGCTTGGGGCGGGAGCTTTCCTACGAGCAGTACTTC
J gene: TRBJ2-1; clone size: -; D gene: TRBD2; V gene: TRBV19; CDR3 protein: CASRGLAGSVEQFF; CDR3 DNA: TGTGCCAGTAGGGGGCTAGCGGGATCCGTTGAGCAGTTCTTC
J gene: TRBJ2-1; clone size: -; D gene: -; V gene: TRBV11-2; CDR3 protein: CASSLGNFGGAHNEQFF; CDR3 DNA: TGTGCCAGCAGCTTAGGAAATTTTGGGGGCGCGCACAATGAGCAGTTCTTC
J gene: TRBJ2-1; clone size: -; D gene: -; V gene: TRBV6-6; CDR3 protein: CASSYPHRDGDEQFF; CDR3 DNA: TGTGCCAGCAGTTATCCCCACAGGGATGGAGATGAGCAGTTCTTC
J gene: TRBJ2-2; clone size: -; D gene: -; V gene: TRBV7-9; CDR3 protein: CASSLGGYGGELFF; CDR3 DNA: TGTGCCAGCAGCTTAGGCGGGTATGGCGGGGAGCTGTTTTTT
J gene: TRBJ2-4; clone size: -; D gene: -; V gene: TRBV28; CDR3 protein: CASSQLGQTAFNIQYF; CDR3 DNA: TGTGCCAGCAGTCAACTCGGACAGACGGCGTTTAACATTCAGTACTTC
J gene: TRBJ2-1; clone size: -; D gene: TRBD2; V gene: TRBV6-4; CDR3 protein: CARGGLAGVYEQFF; CDR3 DNA: TGTGCCAGAGGAGGGCTAGCGGGAGTATATGAGCAGTTCTTC
J gene: TRBJ1-5; clone size: -; D gene: -; V gene: TRBV2; CDR3 protein: CASSEAGTNYQPQHF; CDR3 DNA: TGTGCCAGCAGTGAAGCAGGGACCAATTATCAGCCCCAGCATTTT
J gene: TRBJ1-1; clone size: -; D gene: -; V gene: TRBV18; CDR3 protein: CASSPRSNTEAFF; CDR3 DNA: TGTGCCAGCTCACCACGATCGAACACTGAAGCTTTCTTT
J gene: TRBJ2-1; clone size: -; D gene: -; V gene: TRBV28; CDR3 protein: CASSLGGSSYNEQFF; CDR3 DNA: TGTGCCAGCAGTTTAGGAGGGAGCTCCTACAATGAGCAGTTCTTC
J gene: TRBJ1-2; clone size: -; D gene: -; V gene: TRBV27; CDR3 protein: CASSFLGSRDYGYTF; CDR3 DNA: TGTGCCAGCAGTTTTTTAGGGAGCCGAGACTATGGCTACACCTTC
J gene: TRBJ1-2; clone size: -; D gene: TRBD1; V gene: TRBV6-5; CDR3 protein: CASSYPGQGIYGYTF; CDR3 DNA: TGTGCCAGCAGTTACCCTGGACAGGGGATCTATGGCTACACCTTC
J gene: TRBJ2-7; clone size: -; D gene: TRBD1; V gene: TRBV7-2; CDR3 protein: CASSPNGRDSYEQYF; CDR3 DNA: TGTGCCAGCAGTCCCAACGGTAGGGACAGCTACGAGCAGTACTTC
J gene: TRBJ1-1; clone size: -; D gene: -; V gene: TRBV5-6; CDR3 protein: CASSLALNTEAFF; CDR3 DNA: TGTGCCAGCAGCTTAGCTTTGAACACTGAAGCTTTCTTT
J gene: TRBJ1-6; clone size: -; D gene: -; V gene: TRBV6-5; CDR3 protein: CASSYSGQGNSPLHF; CDR3 DNA: TGTGCCAGCAGTTACTCGGGCCAGGGAAATTCACCCCTCCACTTT